Shown below are 27 T cell receptor beta chains from a single sample sequenced in a study of T cell responses to AZD1222 COVID-19 vaccine. Sequenced by immunoSEQ multiplex PCR; TCRdb stores in-frame clones only, minus some. The table records 100,000 to 150,000 clones, about 90% of them present only once. Specimen: peripheral blood, collected on day 0 of MenACWY control vaccination. These receptors were obtained from an adult in good health.

The chain joins TRBV6-1 to TRBJ2-7; D uncertain. With 3 bases removed from V and 3 bases from J, the gap between germline ends came to 15 bases. There are 15 residues in the CDR3. In germline, CDR1 is MNHNS, CDR2 SASEGT. CDR3 in DNA: TGTGCCAGCAGTGAGCGAGGCCCCGGCCGCTACGAGCAGTACTTC. It yields the protein CASSERGPGRYEQYF.

This chain joins TRBV6-1 and TRBJ2-2; unclear D gene. CDR1 and CDR2 from the germline V gene are MNHNS and SASEGT. The CDR3 length is 14 residues. V lost 0 bases and J lost 3, with 5 bases in between. CDR3 sequence: CASSEATYTGELFF. The CDR3 DNA sequence: TGTGCCAGCAGTGAAGCCACCTACACCGGGGAGCTGTTTTTT.

This clone has at least ten counts. The rearrangement uses TRBV10-3 and TRBJ1-2; 9 nucleotides agree with TRBD1. Germline V gene data show CDR1 as ENHRY and CDR2 as SYGVKD. V shed 5 bases, J shed 0 bases, and the junction held 4 bases outside the gene matches. This CDR3 spans 15 amino acids. The DNA of the CDR3 is TGTGCCATCAGTCCGGGACAGGGTGCTAACTATGGCTACACCTTC. Translation gives CAISPGQGANYGYTF.

The chain carries TRBV5-6 and TRBJ1-1, with D perhaps matching TRBD1 (6 bases). CDR3 length: 16 residues. Deletions cut 4 bases from V and 0 bases from J, with 16 bases between. Per germline, CDR1 SGHDT and CDR2 YYEEEE. CDR3 sequence (DNA): TGTGCCAGCAGCGGGGGGGCCCGCCTCATGAACACTGAAGCTTTCTTT. Protein sequence: CASSGGARLMNTEAFF.

This clone has a handful of counts. The chain recombines TRBV28 with TRBJ1-2, with TRBD1 matching 7 bases. This CDR3 region has 13 residues. CDR1 and CDR2 from the germline V gene are MDHEN and SYDVKM. Unmatched junction bases numbered 9, after V lost 6 bases and J lost 8 bases. As DNA, the CDR3 is TGTGCCAGCAGGATGACAGGGACAGTGGGCTACACCTTC. This translates into CASRMTGTVGYTF.

The gene calls are TRBV7-8 and TRBJ2-7; 8 nucleotides match TRBD2. There are 13 residues in the CDR3. V lost 5 bases and J lost 5; bases outside the gene matches: 5. Germline-derived CDR1 and CDR2 are SGHVS and FQNEAQ. CDR3 DNA sequence: TGTGCCAGCAGCCGAGCGGGAGAAAACGAGCAGTACTTC. Amino acid sequence: CASSRAGENEQYF. The full variable domain, completed using reference TRBV7-8 and TRBJ2-7, is GAGVSQSPRYKVAKRGQDVALRCDPISGHVSLFWYQQALGQGPEFLTYFQNEAQLDKSGLPSDRFFAERPEGSVSTLKIQRTQQEDSAVYLCASSRAGENEQYFGPGTRLTVT.

The V call is TRBV28, the J call TRBJ1-5; 10 bases map to TRBD1. The CDR3 loop spans 14 amino acids. Germline V gene data show CDR1 as MDHEN and CDR2 as SYDVKM. Trimming took 3 bases from V and 7 from J; bases not matched to a gene: 3. CDR3 in DNA: TGTGCCAGCAGTTTGGGGACAGGGGCCCAGCCCCAGCATTTT. Its protein is CASSLGTGAQPQHF. Drawing the rest from reference TRBV28 and TRBJ1-5, the complete variable domain is DVKVTQSSRYLVKRTGEKVFLECVQDMDHENMFWYRQDPGLGLRLIYFSYDVKMKEKGDIPEGYSVSREKKERFSLILESASTNQTSMYLCASSLGTGAQPQHFGDGTRLSIL.

This chain links TRBV9 with TRBJ2-5; weak D call: TRBD2 (5 bases). The CDR3 length is 13 residues. Looked up from germline, CDR1 is SGDLS and CDR2 is YYNGEE. V was clipped by 1 base and J by 5 bases, with 9 bases between them. The CDR3 here is CASSVRSGETQYF. As DNA, the CDR3 is TGTGCCAGCAGCGTACGCTCGGGGGAGACCCAGTACTTC.

The chain joins TRBV27 to TRBJ2-7; D is possibly TRBD2 (6 bases). V shed 3 bases and J shed 3 bases, with 9 bases lying between them. This CDR3 comprises 13 residues. Looked up from germline, CDR1 is MNHEY and CDR2 is SMNVEV (reference sequence). The CDR3 DNA sequence: TGTGCCAGCAGTTTGGGGACTCACTACGAGCAGTACTTC. Encoded protein: CASSLGTHYEQYF.

This clone was counted between two and nine times. The chain carries TRBV5-6 and TRBJ2-7; TRBD1 is a possible D gene (5 bases). The CDR3 spans 13 residues. V was pared by 2 bases and J by 2 bases, with 8 bases between. Germline assignment: CDR1 SGHDT and CDR2 YYEEEE. The CDR3 here is CASSLQATYEQYV. The CDR3 DNA reads TGTGCCAGCAGCTTACAGGCAACCTACGAGCAGTACGTC.

To note about this clone: The junction shows a germline mismatch at one end, possibly a read error. This chain uses TRBV7-9 with TRBJ2-1; tentatively, D is TRBD2 (6 bases). The CDR3 spans 18 residues. Germline loops: CDR1 SEHNR, CDR2 FQNEAQ (reference sequence). CDR3 bases: TGTGCCAGCAGCCTAGCGACCCACGCCACAAGCTCCTACAATGAGCAGTTCTTC. As protein: CASSLATHATSSYNEQFF. The full variable domain, completed using reference TRBV7-9 and TRBJ2-1, is DTGVSQNPRHKITKRGQNVTFRCDPISEHNRLYWYRQTLGQGPEFLTYFQNEAQLEKSRLLSDRFSAERPKGSFSTLEIQRTEQGDSAMYLCASSLATHATSSYNEQFFGPGTRLTVL.

This chain joins TRBV4-2 and TRBJ2-6, with D possibly matching TRBD2 (5 bases). Per the germline V gene, CDR1 is LGHNA and CDR2 is YNFKEQ. The CDR3 consists of 16 residues. Trimming removed 2 bases at V and 0 bases at J, with 8 bases between. CDR3 nucleotides: TGTGCCAGCAGCCAAAGCGGCAGCTCTGGGGCCAACGTCCTGACTTTC. Protein sequence: CASSQSGSSGANVLTF.

V usage is TRBV5-8 and J usage is TRBJ1-1, with D unclear. Trimming left V 0 bases short and J 5 bases short, with 20 bases between. CDR3 length equals 17 residues. Germline lookup yields CDR1 SGHTS and CDR2 YDEGEE. The CDR3 bases are TGTGCCAGCAGCTTGGTCGGCGGAGCAATGTCGAGGACTGAAGCTTTCTTT. As protein: CASSLVGGAMSRTEAFF.

The chain combines TRBV18 with TRBJ1-6, with TRBD1 identical over 8 bases. V lost 3 bases, J lost 9 bases, and 16 bases stayed unmatched. Germline values: CDR1 KGHSH, CDR2 LQKENI. CDR3 length equals 18 residues. This CDR3 reads CASSPIVSGTGDGSPLHF. The CDR3 bases are TGTGCCAGCTCACCGATCGTCTCCGGGACAGGAGATGGTTCACCCCTCCACTTT.

The V and J genes are TRBV2 and TRBJ2-7; 9 bases fit TRBD1. Trimming removed 6 bases from V and 1 base from J; junction bases left unmatched: 7. CDR3 length: 15 residues. The germline V gene encodes CDR1 SNHLY and CDR2 FYNNEI. In DNA form, the CDR3 reads TGTGCCAGCAGCAAGACAGGGGGAATTTCCTACGAGCAGTACTTC. This encodes CASSKTGGISYEQYF.

This chain joins TRBV19 and TRBJ2-1; D may correspond to TRBD1 or TRBD2 (5 bases each). The CDR3 covers 16 residues. V was cut by 1 base and J by 6 bases, with 16 bases left in between. The germline V gene has CDR1 LNHDA and CDR2 SQIVND (reference sequence). The CDR3 coding sequence is TGTGCCAGTAGTATAGTTCCGGGGCTGAGACGCAATGAGCAGTTCTTC. Its protein is CASSIVPGLRRNEQFF.

The CDR3 bases are TGTGCCAGCAGCCAAGCCGGGGCGGAGAGAAAACTGTTTTTT. Its protein product is CASSQAGAERKLFF. The chain links TRBV4-2 to TRBJ1-4, with D tentatively TRBD1 (5 bases). The CDR3 has 14 amino acids. Between the trimmed V and J ends, which lost 1 base and 10 bases, there was a span of 13 bases. From germline, CDR1 is LGHNA and CDR2 YNFKEQ.

The J gene is TRBJ2-1, the V gene TRBV6-5, with 9 bases aligning to TRBD2. Trimming cost V 7 bases and J 6 bases; bases outside gene matches: 10. There are 15 residues in the CDR3. CDR1 and CDR2 from the germline V gene are MNHEY and SVGAGI. CDR3 bases: TGTGCCAGCAAAAACACGGGACTAGCCTTCAATGAGCAGTTCTTC. Amino acids: CASKNTGLAFNEQFF.

This chain connects TRBV28 to TRBJ2-1; no definite D call. The CDR3 length is 14 residues. Trimming removed 2 bases at V and 4 bases at J, with 9 bases between. Per germline, CDR1 MDHEN and CDR2 SYDVKM. The CDR3 bases are TGTGCCAGCAGTTTAGATTTGGATTACAATGAGCAGTTCTTC. Translating gives CASSLDLDYNEQFF.

The chain is built from TRBV12-3 or TRBV12-4 and TRBJ1-2; D gene ambiguous. The CDR3 length is 10 residues. CDR3 region: CPRVGYGYTF. CDR3 DNA: TGTCCTCGAGTCGGGTATGGCTACACCTTC.

The rearrangement uses TRBV15 and TRBJ2-5; TRBD2 matches at 9 bases. Germline-derived CDR1 and CDR2 are LNHNV and YYDKDF (reference sequence). CDR3 length equals 14 residues. V shed 6 bases, J shed 5 bases, and the junction held 7 bases outside the gene matches. CDR3 region: CATRIAGEGETQYF. The CDR3 DNA is TGTGCCACCAGGATAGCGGGAGAGGGGGAGACCCAGTACTTC.

CDR3 in DNA: TGTGCCAGCGGGTACAGGGGATTCACTGAAGCTTTCTTT. Its protein is CASGYRGFTEAFF. V usage is TRBV6-5 and J usage is TRBJ1-1; 7 bases agree with TRBD1. With 8 bases clipped from V and 4 bases from J, the junction kept 7 bases outside the gene matches. This CDR3 has 13 amino acids. Per germline, CDR1 MNHEY and CDR2 SVGAGI.

V gene TRBV24-1 combines with J gene TRBJ2-5; D may correspond to TRBD1 or TRBD2 (7 bases each). The V gene lost 4 bases and the J gene lost 5 bases, with 16 bases spanning the gap. The CDR3 spans 15 residues. The germline CDR1 and CDR2 sequences are KGHDR and SFDVKD. As DNA, the CDR3 is TGTGCCACCAGTGACCGACGACAGGGAGGGGAGACCCAGTACTTC. This translates into CATSDRRQGGETQYF.

This clone was counted once. The chain joins TRBV5-1 to TRBJ1-5; D uncertain. Looked up from germline, CDR1 is SGHRS and CDR2 is YFSETQ. The CDR3 extends over 16 amino acids. The V end was cut by 1 base, the J end by 0 bases, with 11 bases between. Here the CDR3 DNA reads TGCGCCAGCAGCTTGTTCTGGGCGTGTAGCAATCAGCCCCAGCATTTT. Encoded protein: CASSLFWACSNQPQHF.

The chain is built from TRBV18 and TRBJ2-2, with D possibly matching TRBD2 (5 bases). Germline V gene lookup returns CDR1 KGHSH and CDR2 LQKENI. V dropped 0 bases and J dropped 4 bases, with 15 bases sitting between them. The CDR3 contains 17 residues. DNA of the CDR3: TGTGCCAGCTCACCACCGAGGGCGGCCCAGTCCACCGGGGAGCTGTTTTTT. As protein: CASSPPRAAQSTGELFF.

The chain links TRBV6-2 or TRBV6-3 to TRBJ1-5; TRBD1 matches 7 bases. The CDR3 is 17 residues long. With V trimmed by 6 bases and J by 2 bases, 13 bases remained unmatched. Germline loops: CDR1 MNHEY, CDR2 SVGEGT. The CDR3 loop is CASSEEHRGRGNQPQHF. CDR3 bases: TGTGCCAGCAGCGAAGAACACAGGGGTCGTGGCAATCAGCCCCAGCATTTT.

The chain joins TRBV3-1 (or the pseudogene TRBV3-2) to TRBJ2-1; 12 bases fit TRBD2. Trimming at V came to 5 bases and at J to 4 bases, leaving 18 bases not matched to a gene. The germline gives CDR1 LGHDT, CDR2 YNNKEL (reference sequence). This CDR3 has 20 residues. CDR3 DNA sequence: TGTGCCAGCAGCTCGCGGACTAGCGGGACTCTGAGGGGGGAGTACAATGAGCAGTTCTTC. Residues: CASSSRTSGTLRGEYNEQFF.